This TCR beta chain was obtained from a study of Graves' ophthalmopathy and Graves' hyperthyroidism (dated by TCRdb to about 2018). Regarding the study in general: Peripheral blood was collected at initial diagnosis, prior to any treatment. The study used signatures of the TCR beta repertoire to tell Graves' ophthalmopathy apart from Graves' hyperthyroidism and to predict which patients would progress to ophthalmopathy. In total, 135 blood samples were TCR-sequenced: approximately 42 ophthalmopathy, some 72 hyperthyroidism and some 17 hyperthyroidism-to-ophthalmopathy patients. A discovery set of about a hundred patients (43 ophthalmopathy, 57 stable hyperthyroidism) was enrolled to explore V-J signatures distinguishing ophthalmopathy from hyperthyroidism. An independent validation cohort comprised some 19 hyperthyroidism patients and about 16 patients who later progressed from hyperthyroidism to ophthalmopathy. In six hyperthyroidism patients, the T-cell repertoire of thyroid tissue was compared with the T-cell repertoire of blood. Once sampling was done, hyperthyroidism patients were given methimazole at a starting dose of 30 mg daily, while ophthalmopathy patients were given high-dose intravenous methylprednisolone. The roughly 100 discovery patients were divided at random into training and test sets in a 7:3 ratio.

Hyperthyroidism was considered stable if no progression to ophthalmopathy occurred within 18 months of follow-up. The hyperthyroidism patients were 18 to 65 years old and newly diagnosed, with a disease duration of less than 2 months. Anyone with other autoimmune diseases, uncontrolled infections, pregnancy or lactation was excluded from the study. Clinical symptoms, serum thyroxine, TRAb, thyroid ultrasound and orbital computed tomography were used for diagnosis. PBMCs were isolated from 7.5 to 10 ml of fresh peripheral blood by Ficoll-Paque density gradient centrifugation. Trizol reagent was used to extract the total RNA, and its quality was then checked on an Agilent 2100 Bioanalyzer. TCR beta CDR3 regions were amplified from RNA transcripts for repertoire sequencing. A first-round RT-PCR used HTBI primers with the Qiagen OneStep RT-PCR kit, followed by a second-round multiplex PCR, size selection and purification. The libraries underwent paired-end sequencing with 100 bp reads on an Illumina HiSeq2000. In the authors' own workflow: Reads were processed with SOAPnuke, discarding reads with adapters, uncalled bases, mean Phred below 15, or no exact constant-primer or identifier match. High-quality paired reads were merged with COPE v1.2.5. Each unique nucleotide sequence was treated as a clonotype, and MiTCR v1.1 was used to align the clonotypes to the IMGT TRB V, D and J references. The analysis was limited to V-J combinations with a frequency above 0.0001, which together covered approximately 99% of the repertoires. For each V-J combination, a TCR clonal expansion and chaos score was defined as F50 clonal expansion divided by the chaos observed in the TCRdist matrix. Welch's t-statistics and random forest were used to reduce the features to some 13 V-J combinations, which were then used as input to a naive Bayes classifier. The Morisita-Horn index was used to measure how similar the thyroid and blood repertoires were. The public reads were reprocessed in TCRdb via fastp at Q25 and MiXCR, keeping in-frame beta chains. Rows merge per CDR3 protein into single entries with the most common DNA and genes. The authors' filters were not applied to this entry. The sample table shows approximately 380,000 distinct CDR3 sequences, and under 25% are seen once. In total, the top ten clones hold 2.5% to 3.5% of the sample.

The germline V gene sets CDR1 to MGHRA and CDR2 to YSYEKL. V and J lose 1 base and 3 bases, and a span of 13 bases separates them. From cysteine to phenylalanine, the CDR3 is 15 amino acids long. The DNA shown is the 45-base CDR3, in frame from base 1. The table lists this clonotype with many counts. The antigen this receptor binds is unknown. No clone much larger than this one lies a single base away; base qualities are absent. Results the study describes overall, beyond this receptor: Among expanded thyroid clonotypes with frequency above 0.001, most also showed up in blood, which suggests that blood repertoires may reflect the thyroid immune response. No statistical method was used to predetermine the sample size, and group allocation was not hidden from the investigators. In cross-validation, the 13-signature model distinguished ophthalmopathy from stable hyperthyroidism with 85% to 90% sensitivity and 81% to 83% specificity, and in the test set the corresponding values were roughly 80% and 76%. In validation, the model predicted ophthalmopathy progression with about 64% sensitivity and roughly 72% specificity; 12 predicted patients were CT-confirmed with GO in a median of approximately 6.5 months.

Sequenced sample: peripheral blood. The source of this sequence is a woman younger than 35 with stable Graves' hyperthyroidism. Donor details come from another sample of the same person, matched by shared clones. The chain links TRBV4-1 with TRBJ2-7, with the D gene possibly TRBD1 or TRBD2, each one fitting 5 bases. The DNA sequence is as follows: TGCGCCAGCAGCCAAGGAGTGGGACCGAGCTACGAGCAGTACTTC. This codes for CASSQGVGPSYEQYF.